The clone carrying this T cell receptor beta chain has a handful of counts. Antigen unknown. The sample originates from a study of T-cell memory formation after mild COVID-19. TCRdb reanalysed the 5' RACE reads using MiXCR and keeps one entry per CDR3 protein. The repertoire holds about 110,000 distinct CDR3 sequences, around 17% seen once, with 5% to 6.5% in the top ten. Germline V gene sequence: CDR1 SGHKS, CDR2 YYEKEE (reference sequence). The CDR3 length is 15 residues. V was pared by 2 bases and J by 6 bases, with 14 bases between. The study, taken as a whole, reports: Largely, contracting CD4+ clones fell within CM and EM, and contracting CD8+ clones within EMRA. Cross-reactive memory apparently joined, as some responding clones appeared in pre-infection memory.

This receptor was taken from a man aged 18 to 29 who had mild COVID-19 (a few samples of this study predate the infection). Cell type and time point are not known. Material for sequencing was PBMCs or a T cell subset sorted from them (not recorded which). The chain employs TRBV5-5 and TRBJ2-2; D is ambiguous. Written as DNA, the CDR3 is TGTGCCAGCAGCTTCCTAACAGATTCCGCCGGGGAGCTGTTTTTT. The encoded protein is CASSFLTDSAGELFF.